The clone carrying this TCR beta chain was picked up a small number of times. Antigen unknown. The germline gives CDR1 LGHNT, CDR2 FRNRAP. Trimming took 1 base from V and 5 from J; bases not matched to a gene: 5. The CDR3 has 15 amino acids. It was 5'RACE with constant-segment primers that produced the TCR alpha and TCR beta cDNA libraries, which carried sample barcodes and UMIs. Via MiXCR, TCRdb re-called the 5' RACE reads, giving one row per CDR3 protein. The profile covers over 300,000 distinct CDR3 sequences, with 20% to 25% appearing a single time and approximately 22% taken by the ten largest. The record originates from a study of T-cell memory formation after mild COVID-19. Study context: Largely, TCR clusters stayed within a single donor. Findings and limits, study-wide: Whether second-wave clones peaking at day 37 were SARS-CoV-2 specific went unconfirmed. Day 15 to 85 contracting clones showed balanced CD4/CD8; day 15 to 37 expanders favored CD4+.

This TCR derives from a man younger than 30 who had mild COVID-19 (a few samples of this study predate the infection). Cell type and time point are not known. Material: PBMCs or a T cell subset sorted from them (not recorded which). This chain links TRBV12-5 with TRBJ1-2; 9 nucleotides line up with TRBD1. Here the CDR3 reads CASGLEGDRVYGYTF. The CDR3 DNA follows: TGTGCTAGTGGTTTGGAGGGGGACAGGGTATATGGCTACACCTTC.